The 19 T cell receptor beta chains in this list originate from one sample, sequenced in a study of T cell responses to AZD1222 COVID-19 vaccine (dated by TCRdb to about 2021). The sample's time point label, in plain terms: baseline before first vaccination. Receptor amplification or capture employed the immunoSEQ multiplex PCR assay. TCRdb took over this immuneACCESS table, retaining in-frame rearrangements with V and J assigned. Such tables are incomplete; in checked studies, under half of the missing clones stem from an unresolved V gene, and the remainder is unexplained. Counted in this sample were approximately 140,000 clones; about nine tenths of them appeared once. Around 3.5% of the sample goes to the ten largest clones. The starting material was peripheral blood, obtained on day 0 of AZD1222 vaccination. The receptor set was obtained from an adult in good health.

In its sample, this clone was seen a few times. Here the CDR3 reads CASSLRDFQPQHF. CDR3 in DNA: TGTGCCAGCAGCTTAAGGGACTTTCAGCCCCAGCATTTT. J is TRBJ1-5 and V is TRBV7-2; D possibly corresponds to TRBD1 (5 bases). The V gene's germline CDR1 is SGHTA and CDR2 FQGNSA. V gave up 2 bases and J gave up 6 bases, with 8 bases separating them. The CDR3 spans 13 residues.

This rearrangement joins TRBV19 to TRBJ1-5; maybe TRBD1 (5 bases). This CDR3 region has 16 residues. Trimming cost V 3 bases and J 0 bases, with 12 bases left between them. Per germline, CDR1 LNHDA and CDR2 SQIVND (reference sequence). Here the CDR3 reads CASSIIRDLSNQPQHF. CDR3 DNA sequence: TGTGCCAGTAGTATTATCAGGGACCTTAGCAATCAGCCCCAGCATTTT.

The chain has TRBV9 and TRBJ1-2; no clear D. The V gene's germline CDR1 is SGDLS and CDR2 YYNGEE. The length of the CDR3 is 13 residues. Between the trimmed V and J ends, which lost 4 bases and 10 bases, there was a span of 17 bases. The CDR3 reads CASSPSSSVLYTF. The CDR3 DNA reads as TGTGCCAGCAGCCCGAGTTCCTCAGTGCTCTACACCTTC.

The chain employs TRBV3-1 (or the pseudogene TRBV3-2) and TRBJ1-5; D not certain. This CDR3 contains 14 residues. V gave up 0 bases and J gave up 7 bases, with 10 bases separating them. Germline V gives CDR1 LGHDT, CDR2 YNNKEL (reference sequence). In DNA form, the CDR3 reads TGTGCCAGCAGCCAAGACTCAGTCGTACAGCCCCAGCATTTT. Translation: CASSQDSVVQPQHF.

The chain joins TRBV2 to TRBJ2-3; 10 positions match TRBD2. The trim removed 7 bases at V and 2 bases at J, leaving 9 bases unmatched. This CDR3 spans 16 amino acids. Germline CDR1 SNHLY, CDR2 FYNNEI. Here the CDR3 reads CASKASGSRFTDTQYF. The CDR3 DNA follows: TGTGCCAGCAAGGCTAGCGGGAGTAGATTCACAGATACGCAGTATTTT.

This sequence joins TRBV6-5 and TRBJ1-5; D perhaps matches TRBD1 (5 bases). The CDR3 runs to 13 residues. Per the germline V gene, CDR1 is MNHEY and CDR2 is SVGAGI. V shed 5 bases and J shed 5 bases, with 10 bases lying between them. For the CDR3, the DNA is TGTGCCAGCAGTCCCCGGGACCATCAGCCCCAGCATTTT. Amino acid sequence: CASSPRDHQPQHF.

CDR3 region: CASSMPGAGNTEAFF. As DNA, the CDR3 is TGTGCCAGTAGTATGCCGGGGGCGGGGAACACTGAAGCTTTCTTT. V is TRBV19 and J is TRBJ1-1, with D perhaps TRBD1 (6 bases). From germline, CDR1 is LNHDA and CDR2 SQIVND (reference sequence). V shed 3 bases and J shed 1 base, with 12 bases lying between them. CDR3 length: 15 amino acids.

The chain uses TRBV9 and TRBJ2-1; D call uncertain. V was shortened by 0 bases and J by 1 base, with 11 bases between the two germline ends. There are 16 residues in the CDR3. The germline V gene encodes CDR1 SGDLS and CDR2 YYNGEE. The CDR3 nucleotides read TGTGCCAGCAGCGTAGGAGGCCTGGCGTCCTACAATGAGCAGTTCTTC. Encoded protein: CASSVGGLASYNEQFF.

This chain joins TRBV7-2 and TRBJ2-7; 12 bases map to TRBD2. Germline trimming cut 10 bases from V and 7 bases from J; bases unmatched to any gene: 11. CDR1 and CDR2 from the germline V gene are SGHTA and FQGNSA. The length of the CDR3 is 14 residues. CDR3 amino acids: CATRPGLAGYEQYF. The CDR3 DNA sequence: TGTGCCACCCGCCCCGGACTAGCGGGGTATGAGCAGTACTTC.

V gene TRBV27 combines with J gene TRBJ2-1; no firm D call. Trimming pared 4 bases from V and 8 bases from J, leaving 6 bases between. The V gene's germline CDR1 is MNHEY and CDR2 SMNVEV (reference sequence). This CDR3 region has 11 residues. CDR3 residues: CASSSGDEQFF. The CDR3 bases are TGTGCCAGCAGTTCAGGCGATGAGCAGTTCTTC.

The chain employs TRBV30 and TRBJ2-3; D not resolved. CDR1 is GTSNPN, CDR2 SVGIG, per germline (reference sequence). The CDR3 spans 12 residues. The germline V and J ends were trimmed by 7 bases and 1 base, with 9 bases remaining between them. CDR3 residues: CAFNQGTDTQYF. CDR3 coding DNA: TGTGCCTTCAACCAGGGCACAGATACGCAGTATTTT.

The chain uses TRBV6-4 and TRBJ1-5; no definite D call. The V gene's germline CDR1 is MRHNA and CDR2 SNTAGT. This CDR3 has 13 residues. V was pared by 3 bases and J by 0 bases, with 3 bases between. For the CDR3, the DNA is TGTGCCAGCAGTGAGTATAGCAATCAGCCCCAGCATTTT. The encoded protein is CASSEYSNQPQHF.

The chain is built from TRBV4-2 and TRBJ1-1; no definite D call. Trimming took off 4 bases at V and 0 bases at J, with 15 bases between the two ends. Germline V lookup: CDR1 LGHNA, CDR2 YNFKEQ. The CDR3 has 16 amino acids. The CDR3 loop is CASSLDRTVMNTEAFF. The CDR3 nucleotides read TGTGCCAGCAGCCTTGACCGTACAGTGATGAACACTGAAGCTTTCTTT.

The chain combines TRBV3-1 (or the pseudogene TRBV3-2) with TRBJ1-1; 8 nucleotides align to TRBD1. This CDR3 comprises 16 residues. The germline V gene encodes CDR1 LGHDT and CDR2 YNNKEL (reference sequence). With 3 bases clipped from V and 5 bases from J, the junction kept 11 bases outside the gene matches. The chain's CDR3 is CASSHQLTTGGTEAFF. The CDR3 region has the DNA TGTGCCAGCAGCCACCAACTGACAACAGGGGGAACTGAAGCTTTCTTT.

The chain combines TRBV11-3 with TRBJ1-4; D is undetermined. CDR3 length equals 12 residues. Trimming left V 6 bases short and J 5 bases short, with 7 bases between. The germline CDR1 and CDR2 sequences are SGHNT and YENEEA. The CDR3 DNA reads TGTGCCAGCAGTTCCGGAAATGAAAAACTGTTTTTT. Translated, it gives CASSSGNEKLFF.

The chain carries TRBV19 and TRBJ2-7; 7 bases map to TRBD1. Germline V gene data show CDR1 as LNHDA and CDR2 as SQIVND (reference sequence). CDR3 length: 15 amino acids. The V and J ends lost 1 base and 0 bases, in that order; junction bases with no gene match: 3. The CDR3 nucleotides read TGTGCCAGTAGTATAGGGGACAGCTACTCCTACGAGCAGTACTTC. This sequence encodes CASSIGDSYSYEQYF.

The CDR3 loop is CASSPPRVGNTEAFF. The CDR3 coding sequence is TGTGCCAGCAGTCCACCTAGGGTGGGGAACACTGAAGCTTTCTTT. The gene calls are TRBV25-1 and TRBJ1-1; the D is unclear. Looked up from germline, CDR1 is MGHDK and CDR2 is SYGVNS. V shed 5 bases and J shed 1 base, with 14 bases lying between them. There are 15 residues in the CDR3.

The chain uses TRBV7-9 and TRBJ2-5, with 9 bases lining up with TRBD1. CDR1 is SEHNR and CDR2 is FQNEAQ in the germline V gene (reference sequence). The J segment lost 4 bases and the V segment lost 5 bases, leaving 5 bases of the junction unmatched. The CDR3 is 14 amino acids. CDR3 in amino acids: CASSPRDRVETQYF. The CDR3 DNA sequence: TGTGCCAGCAGCCCCCGGGACAGGGTAGAGACCCAGTACTTC.

The chain recombines TRBV10-3 with TRBJ2-1, with a weak D call TRBD1 (5 bases). Germline lookup yields CDR1 ENHRY and CDR2 SYGVKD. Trimming left V 8 bases short and J 3 bases short, with 17 bases between. The CDR3 is 15 residues long. Written as DNA, the CDR3 is TGTGCCATCCCCCCAGGGCCCCGAGGCTACAATGAGCAGTTCTTC. The encoded protein is CAIPPGPRGYNEQFF.